This T cell receptor (beta chain) was observed in a study of OX40 agonist ivuxolimab in advanced cancers. Turning to the study itself: The patients got ivuxolimab, which is an agonistic anti-OX40 (CD134) antibody. Study-level findings and limits: The study observed clonal expansion of CD4+ and CD8+ blood T cells by week 6 at 0.1 to 3.0 mg/kg. The average count of expanded clones was higher among CD8+ T cells than among CD4+.

This clone was counted a single time. Its antigen is still unknown. The data were produced by immunoSEQ multiplex PCR, yet TCRdb's version contains in-frame clones alone and is incomplete. This sample has approximately 29,000 clones, with around three quarters found just once. This CDR3 region has 14 residues. In germline, CDR1 is GTSNPN, CDR2 SVGIG (reference sequence). The germline V and J ends were trimmed by 1 base and 3 bases, with 11 bases remaining between them. The TCR comes from an adult with an advanced solid tumor such as melanoma, head and neck, liver or kidney cancer. The specimen was CD4+ or CD8+ T cells sorted from blood, collected in a trial of the OX40 agonist ivuxolimab. V usage is TRBV30 and J usage is TRBJ2-3; D not certain. The CDR3 DNA reads TGTGCCTGGAGTGGGGGTATGGGGACAGATACGCAGTATTTT. This translates into CAWSGGMGTDTQYF.